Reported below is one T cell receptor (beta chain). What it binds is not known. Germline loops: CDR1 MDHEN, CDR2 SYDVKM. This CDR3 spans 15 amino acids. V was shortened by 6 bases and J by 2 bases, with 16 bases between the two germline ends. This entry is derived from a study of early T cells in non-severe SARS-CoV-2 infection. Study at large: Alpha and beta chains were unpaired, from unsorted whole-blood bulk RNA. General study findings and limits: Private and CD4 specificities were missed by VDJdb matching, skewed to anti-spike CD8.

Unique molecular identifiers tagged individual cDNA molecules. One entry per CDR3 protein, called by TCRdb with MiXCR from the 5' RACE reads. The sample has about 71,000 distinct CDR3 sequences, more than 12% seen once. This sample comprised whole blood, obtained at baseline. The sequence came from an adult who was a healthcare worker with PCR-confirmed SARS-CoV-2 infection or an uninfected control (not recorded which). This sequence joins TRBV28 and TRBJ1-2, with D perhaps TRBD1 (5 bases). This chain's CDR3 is CASSPGGGINYGYTF. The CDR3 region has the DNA TGTGCCAGCAGCCCCGGCGGGGGAATCAACTATGGCTACACCTTC.